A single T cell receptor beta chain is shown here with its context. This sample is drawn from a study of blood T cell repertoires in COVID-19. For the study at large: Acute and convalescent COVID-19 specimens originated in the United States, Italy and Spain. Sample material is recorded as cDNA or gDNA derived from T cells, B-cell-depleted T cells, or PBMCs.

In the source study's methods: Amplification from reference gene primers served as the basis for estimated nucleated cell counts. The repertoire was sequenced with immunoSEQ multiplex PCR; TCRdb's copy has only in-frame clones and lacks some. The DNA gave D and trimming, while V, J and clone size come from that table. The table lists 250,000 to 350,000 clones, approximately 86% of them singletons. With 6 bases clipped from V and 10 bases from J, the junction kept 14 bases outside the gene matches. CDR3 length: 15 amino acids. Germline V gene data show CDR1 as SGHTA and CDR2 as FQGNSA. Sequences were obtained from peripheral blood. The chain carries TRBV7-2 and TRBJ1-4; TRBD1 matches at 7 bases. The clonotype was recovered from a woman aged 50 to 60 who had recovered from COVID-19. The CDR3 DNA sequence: TGTGCCAGCAGACTAACGGGGACAGCCGGTGGAAAACTGTTTTTT. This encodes CASRLTGTAGGKLFF.